This section outlines one T cell receptor (beta chain) sequence together with its context. Its antigen remains undetermined. TCRdb records NextSeq 550 as the sequencer. The Human TCR Profiling Kit (MiLaboratory) was used to prepare UMI-labeled 5' RACE TRB cDNA libraries. cDNA synthesis used the entire amount of extracted RNA, and PCR amplification then used the entire amount of cDNA produced. Libraries were prepared in parallel using an identical number of PCR cycles. Per the original workflow: MIGEC and MiXCR extracted about 50,000 +/- 10,000 unique UMI-labeled TRB cDNA molecules per library, requiring at least two reads per UMI. On average, each library contained approximately 40,000 +/- 10,000 functional in-frame TRB CDR3 nucleotide clonotypes without stop codons. After downsampling to 5000 UMI-labeled TRB molecules per sample, diversity metrics such as normalized Shannon-Wiener and Chao1 were calculated in VDJtools. VDJtools computed clonotype-size-weighted physicochemical properties of the central five CDR3 residues: interaction energy, strength, volume and Kidera factor 4. Based on TCRdb reprocessing of the reads, there is one entry per CDR3 protein sequence, and DNA is missing. TCRdb's processing, not the authors', yielded these V and J calls. The record for this sample contains about 62,000 distinct CDR3 sequences. Of the sample, more than 4% is held by the ten largest clones.

The record originates from a study of CXCR3-negative and CXCR3-positive naive CD8 T cells (dated by TCRdb to the late 2010s). Background for the entire study: Some 130 million TRB reads were obtained in total, roughly 1.5 +/- 0.3 million reads per library. Diversity and physicochemical repertoire analyses were performed on about eleven donors pooled from two independent experiments. Naive subsets from about 5 donors and memory cells from 3 donors were included in the TRBV-TRBJ cluster analysis. Paper-wide results and their limitations: Repertoire diversity was comparably high in both naive subsets but much lower in memory CD8+ T cells. Because surface CD5, which is linked to self-reactivity in mice, was comparable between the naive subsets, TCR interaction strength was also inferred from the physicochemical properties of TRB CDR3s. TRB CDR3s from CXCR3-positive naive cells showed higher hydrophobicity (lower Kidera factor 4), lower energy, and higher strength and volume indices than CXCR3-negative naive cells. CXCR3 expression partially decreased after cryopreservation, so most assays used freshly isolated PBMCs. TRBV-TRBJ usage was similar between naive CXCR3-negative and CXCR3-positive cells from the same donor, while memory cells showed distinct patterns.

Each CD8+ T cell subset was flow-sorted in triplicate, with fewer than 350,000 cells per subset placed directly into RLT lysis buffer. To keep memory contaminants out, a stringent definition of naive CD8+ T cells was applied: CD45RO-CCR7+CD27+CD95-. Peripheral blood mononuclear cells were isolated from buffy coats using standard density gradient centrifugation. Naive CXCR3-negative and CXCR3-positive CD8+ T cells were flow-sorted using a FACSAria III. Total RNA was extracted from sorted cells with an RNeasy Mini Kit. Taken from the germline V gene, the CDR1 and CDR2 loops are LGHNA and YNFKEQ. Inclusive of the bounding cysteine and phenylalanine, the CDR3 is 18 residues long. The DNA is not on file.

Here the chain combines TRBV4-2 and TRBJ2-3; without DNA, the TCRdb call of TRBD1 cannot be checked. The receptor's source is a human donor in good health. Some clones in this sample may be carry-over from other donors' samples. What was sequenced was naive CXCR3- CD8+ T cells from blood. The cell subset or site label on this specimen signifies: CD45RO-CCR7+CD27+CD95- naive CD8+ T cells lacking CXCR3 (TNR3-). The CDR3 amino acid sequence is: CASSQDAIGVRRTDTQYF.